Below, 9 T cell receptor beta chains from the same sample are listed, as sequenced in a study of T-cell memory formation after mild COVID-19. MiXCR, applied by TCRdb to the 5' RACE reads, yields one record per CDR3 protein. The table lists approximately 250,000 distinct CDR3 sequences, about a sixth of them singletons, with approximately 20% in the top ten. The sequencing input was PBMCs or a T cell subset sorted from them (not recorded which). These receptors all stem from a man aged 18 to 30 who had mild COVID-19 (a few samples of this study predate the infection). Cell type and time point are not known.

This clonotype occurred many times. The chain employs TRBV6-2 or TRBV6-3 and TRBJ2-1; the D is unclear. Germline V CDR1 and CDR2: MNHEY, SVGEGT. The V end was cut by 6 bases, the J end by 2 bases, with 11 bases between. CDR3 length: 14 residues. The CDR3 DNA sequence: TGTGCCAGCAGCCAAGACTCCCCCTACAATGAGCAGTTCTTC. Translation: CASSQDSPYNEQFF.

This clonotype was counted between two and nine times. This rearrangement joins TRBV20-1 to TRBJ2-1, with TRBD1 matching over 7 bases. V was clipped by 5 bases and J by 3 bases; unmatched bases: 10. CDR3 length: 15 residues. Germline V gives CDR1 DFQATT, CDR2 SNEGSKA (reference sequence). The CDR3 loop reads CSALPGGTLYNEQFF. CDR3 DNA: TGCAGTGCTCTTCCAGGGGGAACCCTCTACAATGAGCAGTTCTTC.

This clonotype was detected a few times. V and J are TRBV6-1 and TRBJ2-3; D might be TRBD1 or TRBD2, each matching 5 bases. Germline values: CDR1 MNHNS, CDR2 SASEGT. The CDR3 totals 18 residues. V was pared by 6 bases and J by 0 bases, with 22 bases between. The CDR3 DNA sequence: TGTGCCAGCAGAACACAAGCTTGGGACGGCCCCAGCACAGATACGCAGTATTTT. As protein: CASRTQAWDGPSTDTQYF.

The V call is TRBV5-8, the J call TRBJ1-1; a possible D gene is TRBD1 (5 bases). This CDR3 spans 12 amino acids. CDR1 and CDR2 from the germline V gene are SGHTS and YDEGEE. The V end lost 2 bases, the J end lost 6 bases, and 8 bases lay between the germline ends. CDR3 nucleotide sequence: TGTGCCAGCAGCTTTGGGGCGGCTGAAGCTTTCTTT. Residues: CASSFGAAEAFF.

Details on this clonotype: Its ends do not fully match the called genes, so a read error is possible. The chain links TRBV18 to TRBJ1-1, with D unclear. In germline, CDR1 is KGHSH, CDR2 LQKENI. The CDR3 runs 14 residues. The chain's CDR3 is CASLSISQNPEAFF. In nucleotides, the CDR3 is TGTGCCAGCTTATCCATTAGCCAGAACCCTGAAGCTTTCTTT.

This clonotype has more than one count but fewer than ten. The chain has TRBV20-1 and TRBJ1-1; D is uncertain. Germline V CDR1 and CDR2: DFQATT, SNEGSKA (reference sequence). The germline V and J ends were trimmed by 5 bases and 6 bases, with 10 bases remaining between them. The CDR3 loop spans 11 amino acids. CDR3 nucleotides: TGCAGTGCTCAACTAGCCCCTGAAGCTTTCTTT. This codes for CSAQLAPEAFF.

This clonotype was picked up a small number of times. J is TRBJ2-1 and V is TRBV6-5, with TRBD2 matching 7 bases. CDR3 length equals 14 residues. The junction had 10 bases not matched to a gene; V was cut back by 2 bases and J by 12 bases. Germline loops: CDR1 MNHEY, CDR2 SVGAGI. As DNA, the CDR3 is TGTGCCAGCAGTTACGGCGGGAGATACGCGGTGCAGTTCTTC. As protein: CASSYGGRYAVQFF.

The V and J genes are TRBV11-2 and TRBJ2-3, with D possibly TRBD2 on 7 matching bases. The length of the CDR3 is 16 residues. The germline gives CDR1 SGHAT, CDR2 FQNNGV. V was trimmed by 0 bases and J by 10 bases, leaving 20 bases between them. The CDR3 sequence: CASSLEGGGRLRPQYF. The CDR3 coding sequence is TGTGCCAGCAGCTTAGAAGGGGGGGGCCGCCTTCGTCCGCAGTATTTT.

This chain links TRBV5-1 with TRBJ2-7; D ambiguous. This CDR3 has 11 residues. Trimming left V 5 bases short and J 0 bases short, with 3 bases between. Germline V gene lookup returns CDR1 SGHRS and CDR2 YFSETQ. CDR3 residues: CASRVSYEQYF. CDR3 nucleotides: TGCGCCAGCAGGGTCTCCTACGAGCAGTACTTC.